These 5 T cell receptor beta chains were all obtained from the same sample, sequenced in a study of response to subunit inactivated influenza vaccine. MiXCR, applied by TCRdb to the RT-PCR reads, yields one record per CDR3 protein. The data contain about half a million distinct CDR3 sequences, approximately 9.9% of them seen just once; the ten biggest clones take up about 12%. Sample: PBMCs from blood, taken about 40 days after vaccination. Every receptor here comes from a man in his fifties who received an inactivated influenza vaccine.

V gene TRBV11-2 combines with J gene TRBJ2-4; the D call may be TRBD1 or TRBD2 (6 bases each). Deletions cut 5 bases from V and 0 bases from J, with 14 bases between. Germline CDR1 SGHAT, CDR2 FQNNGV. The CDR3 is 16 residues long. For the CDR3, the DNA is TGTGCCAGCAGCAACCCGGGGGCTCTAGCCAAAAACATTCAGTACTTC. This sequence encodes CASSNPGALAKNIQYF.

This clonotype was picked up a small number of times. The gene calls are TRBV20-1 and TRBJ1-5; no definite D call. The V end was cut by 1 base, the J end by 4 bases, with 8 bases between. The CDR3 length is 13 residues. Germline CDR1 is DFQATT and CDR2 is SNEGSKA (reference sequence). CDR3: CSARVEGNQPQHF. CDR3 nucleotides: TGCAGTGCTAGAGTGGAAGGGAATCAGCCCCAGCATTTT.

This sequence joins TRBV20-1 and TRBJ2-5; weak D call: TRBD1 (5 bases). The CDR3 extends over 14 amino acids. Trimming cost V 1 base and J 5 bases, with 14 bases left between them. CDR1 DFQATT and CDR2 SNEGSKA come from the germline V gene (reference sequence). The CDR3 coding sequence is TGCAGTGCTAGAGGAAGGGGCCTGTGGGAGACCCAGTACTTC. It yields the protein CSARGRGLWETQYF.

This clonotype was seen only a few times. The chain uses TRBV20-1 and TRBJ1-5; no reliable D call. The germline V gene encodes CDR1 DFQATT and CDR2 SNEGSKA (reference sequence). Trimming took 4 bases from V and 0 from J, leaving 13 bases between them. This CDR3 contains 15 residues. CDR3 region: CSAIPRTYSNQPQHF. The CDR3, as DNA: TGCAGTGCTATCCCCAGGACCTATAGCAATCAGCCCCAGCATTTT.

This clonotype came up a few times. This chain joins TRBV5-6 and TRBJ2-1, with 12 bases lining up with TRBD2. With V trimmed by 4 bases and J by 15 bases, 14 bases remained unmatched. This CDR3 comprises 15 residues. Germline values: CDR1 SGHDT, CDR2 YYEEEE. The CDR3 here is CASSPLAGGKDMWFF. The CDR3 region has the DNA TGTGCCAGCAGCCCGCTAGCGGGAGGGAAGGACATGTGGTTCTTC.